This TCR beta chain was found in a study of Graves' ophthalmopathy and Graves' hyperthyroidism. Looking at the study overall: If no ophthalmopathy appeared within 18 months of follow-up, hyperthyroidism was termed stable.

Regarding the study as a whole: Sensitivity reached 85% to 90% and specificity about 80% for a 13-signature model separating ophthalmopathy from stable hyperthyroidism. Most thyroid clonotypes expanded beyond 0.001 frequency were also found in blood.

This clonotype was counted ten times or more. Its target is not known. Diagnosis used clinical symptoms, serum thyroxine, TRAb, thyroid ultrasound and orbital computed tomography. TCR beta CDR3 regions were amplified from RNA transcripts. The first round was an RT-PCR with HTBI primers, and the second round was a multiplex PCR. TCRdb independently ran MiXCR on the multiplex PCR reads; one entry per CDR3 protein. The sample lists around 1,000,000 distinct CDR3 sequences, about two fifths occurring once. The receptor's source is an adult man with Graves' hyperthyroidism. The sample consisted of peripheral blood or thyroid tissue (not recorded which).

CDR3 protein: CSASVPGGIYEQYF. The DNA for the CDR3 is TGCAGTGCTTCAGTCCCCGGGGGAATATACGAGCAGTACTTC. The chain couples TRBV20-1 to TRBJ2-7, with a tentative D call TRBD2 (6 bases). The V gene lost 5 bases and the J gene lost 4 bases, with 18 bases spanning the gap. Germline assignment: CDR1 DFQATT and CDR2 SNEGSKA (reference sequence). The CDR3 has 14 amino acids.